This T cell receptor beta chain was sequenced in a study of T cell changes during pregnancy in multiple sclerosis. CDR1 is MNHEY, CDR2 SMNVEV, per germline (reference sequence). J lost 6 bases, V lost 5 bases, and 8 bases had no gene match. The CDR3 totals 15 residues. Some clones are missing from TCRdb's copy, which holds only in-frame ones; the method was immunoSEQ multiplex PCR. Of tens of thousands of clones listed, 80% to 95% were seen once; the top ten hold around an eighth. The receptor was isolated from a female donor with multiple sclerosis, enrolled in a pregnancy study. The V call is TRBV27, the J call TRBJ2-1, with 9 bases identical to TRBD1. The specimen comprised CD8+ T cells from peripheral blood mononuclear cells, sampled after pregnancy. The CDR3 nucleotides read TGTGCCAGCAGTCCACGGACAGGGGCCACCAATGAGCAGTTCTTC. This gives the protein CASSPRTGATNEQFF.